These 13 T cell receptor beta chains were sequenced from one sample in a study of shared clonotypes between healthy human individuals. Some clones are missing from TCRdb's copy, which holds only in-frame ones; the method was immunoSEQ multiplex PCR. This sample has some 740,000 clones; 80% to 95% occur once, and the top ten carry around 24%. In the naive CD8 group, cells lacked CD45RO and were positively selected for CCR7, so terminally differentiated effector memory CD45RA+ cells were left out. The sequenced material came from naive CD8+ T cells sorted from blood. The receptors were sampled from a young man in good health.

This chain links TRBV5-6 with TRBJ2-1; 16 bases agree with TRBD2. The CDR3 is made up of 17 amino acids. The ends lost 4 bases at V and 3 bases at J; junction bases unmatched: 4. Germline V gene lookup returns CDR1 SGHDT and CDR2 YYEEEE. The CDR3: CASSMGLAGGFYNEQFF. CDR3 coding DNA: TGTGCCAGCAGCATGGGACTAGCGGGAGGGTTCTACAATGAGCAGTTCTTC.

The chain is built from TRBV7-3 and TRBJ2-7, with TRBD2 matching over 7 bases. Germline CDR1 SGHTA, CDR2 FQGTGA. Trimming at V came to 0 bases and at J to 6 bases, leaving 8 bases not matched to a gene. The CDR3 is 15 residues long. The CDR3 DNA is TGTGCCAGCAGCTTAACGGGACCGGGGGGATCCGAGCAGTACTTC. It encodes CASSLTGPGGSEQYF.

This chain joins TRBV7-9 and TRBJ2-1; no definite D call. Germline loops: CDR1 SEHNR, CDR2 FQNEAQ (reference sequence). This CDR3 is 16 amino acids long. The V and J ends lost 4 bases and 0 bases respectively, with 13 bases between them. The CDR3 protein is CASSSLDLSSYNEQFF. CDR3 bases: TGTGCCAGCAGCTCCCTAGACCTCTCCTCCTACAATGAGCAGTTCTTC.

The rearrangement joins TRBV27 to TRBJ1-2; TRBD1 aligns across 9 bases. The junction had 7 bases not matched to a gene; V was cut back by 1 base and J by 4 bases. The length of the CDR3 is 16 residues. CDR1 is MNHEY, CDR2 SMNVEV, per germline (reference sequence). This chain's CDR3 is CASSLYGQGPTYGYTF. In nucleotides, the CDR3 is TGTGCCAGCAGTTTATACGGACAGGGGCCCACCTATGGCTACACCTTC.

The gene calls are TRBV6-1 and TRBJ2-3, with TRBD1 matching over 8 bases. The germline CDR1 and CDR2 sequences are MNHNS and SASEGT. The junction had 11 bases not matched to a gene; V was cut back by 4 bases and J by 2 bases. This CDR3 spans 17 amino acids. CDR3 in amino acids: CASSGLTGASDTDTQYF. CDR3 bases: TGTGCCAGCAGTGGCCTGACAGGGGCTAGCGACACAGATACGCAGTATTTT.

V is TRBV5-1 and J is TRBJ2-4; 9 nucleotides match TRBD1. Germline V CDR1 and CDR2: SGHRS, YFSETQ. Losses at the gene ends were 3 bases for V and 5 bases for J; bases not matched to a gene: 6. This CDR3 spans 15 amino acids. For the CDR3, the DNA is TGCGCCAGCAGCTCAGGACAGGGGTTAGAAAACATTCAGTACTTC. This encodes CASSSGQGLENIQYF.

The chain has TRBV19 and TRBJ1-3, with D uncertain. The CDR3 runs 14 residues. The germline V gene has CDR1 LNHDA and CDR2 SQIVND (reference sequence). V was shortened by 3 bases and J by 8 bases, with 14 bases between the two germline ends. The DNA for the CDR3 is TGTGCCAGTAGTATTCTCCGGGATGTTGACACCATATATTTT. Its translation is CASSILRDVDTIYF.

This clone was seen a handful of times. CDR3 sequence: CASSGGRQVGFNEQFF. CDR3 nucleotides: TGTGCCAGCAGCGGGGGGCGCCAGGTTGGTTTTAATGAGCAGTTCTTC. The chain has TRBV9 and TRBJ2-1; D perhaps matches TRBD1 (6 bases). This CDR3 is 16 amino acids long. The V gene lost 3 bases and the J gene lost 7 bases, with 20 bases spanning the gap. Per the germline V gene, CDR1 is SGDLS and CDR2 is YYNGEE.

The V gene is TRBV6-1, the J gene TRBJ1-1; D unresolved. Germline V CDR1 and CDR2: MNHNS, SASEGT. This CDR3 has 14 amino acids. V lost 4 bases to trimming and J lost 0 bases, with 9 bases between them. The CDR3 region has the DNA TGTGCCAGCAGTGTTAATAGAATGAACACTGAAGCTTTCTTT. Encoded protein: CASSVNRMNTEAFF.

The chain carries TRBV29-1 and TRBJ2-7; D is undetermined. There are 12 residues in the CDR3. The germline gives CDR1 SQVTM, CDR2 ANQGSEA. V dropped 0 bases and J dropped 5 bases, with 8 bases sitting between them. The CDR3 loop is CSVEEGSNEQYF. DNA for the CDR3: TGCAGCGTTGAAGAAGGAAGCAACGAGCAGTACTTC.

This clone has only a few counts. CDR3 in DNA: TGTGCCAGCACTAACCAGGGGGCCCAAGAGACCCAGTACTTC. Translating it yields CASTNQGAQETQYF. The genes are TRBV7-9 and TRBJ2-5; 8 bases agree with TRBD1. Germline trimming cut 7 bases from V and 1 base from J; bases unmatched to any gene: 5. CDR3 size: 14 residues. Per the germline V gene, CDR1 is SEHNR and CDR2 is FQNEAQ (reference sequence).

The gene calls are TRBV2 and TRBJ2-1; D might be TRBD2 (6 bases). V lost 11 bases and J lost 6, with 11 bases in between. Germline CDR1 is SNHLY and CDR2 is FYNNEI. CDR3 length equals 11 residues. The CDR3 nucleotides are TGTGCCCAGAGGAGGGCCAATGAGCAGTTCTTC. Amino acid sequence: CAQRRANEQFF. Full variable domain (rest looked up from reference TRBV2 and TRBJ2-1): EPEVTQTPSHQVTQMGQEVILRCVPISNHLYFYWYRQILGQKVEFLVSFYNNEISEKSEIFDDQFSVERPDGSNFTLKIRSTKLEDSAMYFCAQRRANEQFFGPGTRLTVL.

The rearrangement links TRBV6-6 to TRBJ1-2, with 10 bases lining up with TRBD1. The V gene's germline CDR1 is MNHNY and CDR2 SVGAGI (reference sequence). CDR3 size: 15 residues. After removal of 6 bases from V and 6 bases from J, the junction contained 10 bases not matched to a gene. The CDR3 spells CASSSTGTGADGYTF. In DNA form, the CDR3 reads TGTGCCAGCAGCTCGACCGGGACAGGGGCCGATGGCTACACCTTC.